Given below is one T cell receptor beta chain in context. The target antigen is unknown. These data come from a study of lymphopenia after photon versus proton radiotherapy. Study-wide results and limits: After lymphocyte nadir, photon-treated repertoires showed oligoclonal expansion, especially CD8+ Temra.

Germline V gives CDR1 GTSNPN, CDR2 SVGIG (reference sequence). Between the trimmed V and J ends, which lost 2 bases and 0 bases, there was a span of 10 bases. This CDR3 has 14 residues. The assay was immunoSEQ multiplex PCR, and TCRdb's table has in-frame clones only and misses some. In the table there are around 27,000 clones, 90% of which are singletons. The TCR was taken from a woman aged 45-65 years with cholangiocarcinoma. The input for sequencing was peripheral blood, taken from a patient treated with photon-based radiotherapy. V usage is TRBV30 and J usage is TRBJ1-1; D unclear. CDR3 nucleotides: TGTGCCTGGAGTCTTGGGGTCGTGAACACTGAAGCTTTCTTT. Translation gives CAWSLGVVNTEAFF.